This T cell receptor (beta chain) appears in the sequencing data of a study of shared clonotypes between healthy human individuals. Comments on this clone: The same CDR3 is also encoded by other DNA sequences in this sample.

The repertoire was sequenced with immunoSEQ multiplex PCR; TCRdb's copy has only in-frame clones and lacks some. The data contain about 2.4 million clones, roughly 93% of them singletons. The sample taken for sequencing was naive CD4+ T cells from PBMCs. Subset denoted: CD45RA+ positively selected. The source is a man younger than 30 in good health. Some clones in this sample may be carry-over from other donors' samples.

The CDR3 here is CASSLGTYSGNTIYF. CDR3 DNA sequence: TGTGCCAGCAGCCTCGGTACTTACTCTGGAAACACCATATATTTT. This chain joins TRBV11-2 and TRBJ1-3; D is unclear. This CDR3 has 15 residues. V lost 5 bases, J lost 0 bases, and 11 bases lay in between. Germline V gene data show CDR1 as SGHAT and CDR2 as FQNNGV.